The 15 T cell receptor beta chains below come from one sample, sequenced in a study of cytomegalovirus exposure and HLA in healthy donors. Assay: immunoSEQ multiplex PCR; the TCRdb copy retains only in-frame clones and omits some. The data hold 97,000 or so clones, with around nine tenths observed a single time. The sequenced sample consisted of PBMCs. These receptors originate from a woman aged 25 to 39 in good health and CMV-seronegative.

V usage is TRBV15 and J usage is TRBJ1-1, with 8 bases aligning to TRBD1. V gave up 4 bases and J gave up 6 bases; unmatched junction bases: 7. The V gene's germline CDR1 is LNHNV and CDR2 YYDKDF (reference sequence). The CDR3 spans 14 residues. CDR3 residues: CATSKQGVQSEAFF. The CDR3 DNA sequence: TGTGCCACCAGCAAACAGGGGGTCCAATCTGAAGCTTTCTTT.

This clone was detected only a few times. The chain has TRBV11-2 and TRBJ1-1; D is possibly TRBD1 (6 bases). This CDR3 comprises 13 residues. Germline loops: CDR1 SGHAT, CDR2 FQNNGV. V lost 4 bases to trimming and J lost 3 bases, with 9 bases between them. CDR3 nucleotide sequence: TGTGCCAGCAGCTCAACAGGGTACACTGAAGCTTTCTTT. Its translation: CASSSTGYTEAFF.

This rearrangement joins TRBV2 to TRBJ2-7; D may be TRBD1 (6 bases). CDR1 is SNHLY, CDR2 FYNNEI, per germline. V dropped 6 bases and J dropped 2 bases, with 17 bases sitting between them. CDR3 size: 15 residues. CDR3 nucleotide sequence: TGTGCCAGCAGAATCGCAAGACAGGAGCCCTACGAGCAGTACTTC. This gives the protein CASRIARQEPYEQYF.

V and J are TRBV6-1 and TRBJ1-5; maybe TRBD1 (5 bases). Germline CDR1 MNHNS, CDR2 SASEGT. Trimming removed 4 bases from V and 10 bases from J, with 11 bases in between. The CDR3 is made up of 12 amino acids. The CDR3 DNA follows: TGTGCCAGCAGTGCTTCTCAGGGACCCCAGCATTTT. Translation gives CASSASQGPQHF.

This sequence joins TRBV7-8 and TRBJ1-6, with TRBD1 matching over 9 bases. Germline CDR1 SGHVS, CDR2 FQNEAQ. This CDR3 has 15 amino acids. Trimming took 3 bases from V and 7 from J; bases not matched to a gene: 4. The CDR3 DNA reads as TGTGCCAGCAGCTTCGACAGGGGGTCCAATTCACCCCTCCACTTT. Its translation is CASSFDRGSNSPLHF. The whole variable domain, filled in from reference TRBV7-8 and TRBJ1-6, reads GAGVSQSPRYKVAKRGQDVALRCDPISGHVSLFWYQQALGQGPEFLTYFQNEAQLDKSGLPSDRFFAERPEGSVSTLKIQRTQQEDSAVYLCASSFDRGSNSPLHFGNGTRLTVT.

The chain has TRBV7-8 and TRBJ2-5; D ambiguous. The CDR3 runs 13 residues. V gave up 6 bases and J gave up 1 base, with 9 bases separating them. CDR1 and CDR2 (germline): SGHVS, FQNEAQ. The CDR3: CASRRGAQETQYF. CDR3 DNA: TGTGCCAGCAGGCGTGGAGCCCAAGAGACCCAGTACTTC.

The V gene is TRBV7-9, the J gene TRBJ2-5; possibly TRBD2 for D (6 bases). This CDR3 spans 13 amino acids. Trimming cost V 1 base and J 7 bases, with 10 bases left between them. Germline V gives CDR1 SEHNR, CDR2 FQNEAQ (reference sequence). CDR3 amino acids: CASSLERVLTQYF. The CDR3, as DNA: TGTGCCAGCAGCTTAGAGCGGGTTTTGACCCAGTACTTC. Based on the CDR3 plus reference TRBV7-9 and TRBJ2-5, the full variable domain is DTGVSQNPRHKITKRGQNVTFRCDPISEHNRLYWYRQTLGQGPEFLTYFQNEAQLEKSRLLSDRFSAERPKGSFSTLEIQRTEQGDSAMYLCASSLERVLTQYFGPGTRLLVL.

The CDR3 reads CASSSNPFGRWTEAFF. The CDR3 DNA sequence: TGTGCCAGCAGCTCCAATCCCTTTGGGAGGTGGACTGAAGCTTTCTTT. This chain links TRBV11-2 with TRBJ1-1; D uncertain. V dropped 4 bases and J dropped 5 bases, with 20 bases sitting between them. The CDR3 covers 16 residues. Germline lookup yields CDR1 SGHAT and CDR2 FQNNGV.

The chain links TRBV6-6 to TRBJ2-7, with D uncertain. The V end lost 4 bases, the J end lost 0 bases, and 13 bases lay between the germline ends. The CDR3 length is 15 residues. Per germline, CDR1 MNHNY and CDR2 SVGAGI (reference sequence). The CDR3 region has the DNA TGTGCCAGCAGTTCTCCTGACAAGTACTCCTACGAGCAGTACTTC. The encoded protein is CASSSPDKYSYEQYF.

The chain uses TRBV7-9 and TRBJ1-2; TRBD1 is a possible D gene (6 bases). The CDR3 is made up of 14 amino acids. The germline V and J ends were trimmed by 0 bases and 4 bases, with 9 bases remaining between them. Germline CDR1 is SEHNR and CDR2 is FQNEAQ (reference sequence). The CDR3 protein is CASSLARGAYGYTF. The CDR3 bases are TGTGCCAGCAGCTTAGCTCGGGGGGCCTATGGCTACACCTTC.

The chain is built from TRBV5-4 and TRBJ2-5; perhaps TRBD2 as D (5 bases). Germline CDR1 and CDR2: SGHNT and YYREEE (reference sequence). This CDR3 has 13 residues. The germline V and J ends were trimmed by 4 bases and 5 bases, with 12 bases remaining between them. The CDR3 DNA follows: TGTGCCAGCAGCCTGGACTCCGAGGAGACCCAGTACTTC. This sequence encodes CASSLDSEETQYF.

The rearrangement joins TRBV9 to TRBJ1-2, with D tentatively TRBD1 (6 bases). Germline CDR1 reads SGDLS; CDR2 reads YYNGEE. CDR3 length: 15 amino acids. V was shortened by 3 bases and J by 6 bases, with 18 bases between the two germline ends. The CDR3 here is CASSEGGTHGDGYTF. CDR3 DNA: TGTGCCAGCAGCGAAGGGGGAACCCATGGGGATGGCTACACCTTC.

CDR3 coding DNA: TGTGCCAGCAACAGTGGGGGGTCCTGGGGGGATACGCAGTATTTT. This codes for CASNSGGSWGDTQYF. This chain uses TRBV2 with TRBJ2-3, with TRBD2 as a possible D gene (6 bases). This CDR3 comprises 15 residues. Trimming cost V 7 bases and J 6 bases, with 20 bases left between them. Germline V lookup: CDR1 SNHLY, CDR2 FYNNEI.

V gene TRBV7-2 combines with J gene TRBJ1-2; D call uncertain. The ends were cut back, 5 bases at V and 9 bases at J, with 16 bases in the middle. This CDR3 is 13 amino acids long. Germline lookup yields CDR1 SGHTA and CDR2 FQGNSA. The CDR3 sequence: CASSRTPTPSYTF. The DNA for the CDR3 is TGTGCCAGCAGCCGCACCCCCACCCCTAGCTACACCTTC.

The chain recombines TRBV28 with TRBJ1-2; D call uncertain. V was trimmed by 8 bases and J by 4 bases, leaving 14 bases between them. Germline CDR1 is MDHEN and CDR2 is SYDVKM. The CDR3 runs 13 residues. The CDR3 nucleotides read TGTGCCAGCTCTCTTACACCACCCTATGGCTACACCTTC. Translation gives CASSLTPPYGYTF.